This entry concerns a single T cell receptor beta chain. The antigen remains undetermined. The V segment lost 3 bases and the J segment 3 bases; nucleotides outside the gene matches: 6. The CDR3 totals 15 residues. Germline V gene sequence: CDR1 LGHNA, CDR2 YNFKEQ. The data belong to a study of lymphopenia after photon versus proton radiotherapy. The study, taken as a whole, reports: Only patients who died were analyzed for survival; proton advantage is unproven.

Clones were read by immunoSEQ multiplex PCR, and TCRdb kept only the in-frame ones, dropping some. The sample lists under 80,000 clones, around 88% seen once, with about 2.3% in the top ten. This sequence joins TRBV4-2 and TRBJ1-1; TRBD1 agrees at 8 bases. The specimen was peripheral blood, collected from a patient treated with photon-based radiotherapy. The clonotype was recovered from a man aged 40-49 years with gastric cancer. The chain's CDR3 is CASSQTGAQDTEAFF. DNA of the CDR3: TGTGCCAGCAGCCAGACAGGGGCGCAGGACACTGAAGCTTTCTTT.